This TCR beta chain emerged from a study of vaccination and CD4 T cells after COVID-19. The CDR3 contains 13 residues. V was shortened by 6 bases and J by 5 bases, with 13 bases between the two germline ends. Germline V gives CDR1 MNHNS, CDR2 SASEGT. Described treatment: approximately nine-day PBMC culture with coronavirus spike peptide pools or control peptides (ViraFEST assay). This clonotype was detected a few times. Its antigen is as yet unknown. Oncomine TCR Beta short-read sequencing was applied to DNA from cultured CD4+ T cells. TCRdb re-analysed the PCR reads in MiXCR, keeping a single row per CDR3 protein. The sample has approximately 24,000 distinct CDR3 sequences; 64% are singletons.

Sequenced material: CD4+ T cells from blood, cultured in vitro. The receptor comes from a human donor who had recovered from COVID-19. The rearrangement joins TRBV6-1 to TRBJ1-1; D possibly corresponds to TRBD1 (5 bases). CDR3 DNA sequence: TGTGCCAGCAGCGGAGGGGTGTGGACTGAAGCTTTCTTT. Protein: CASSGGVWTEAFF.